Below are 17 T cell receptor beta chains sequenced from a single sample in a study of T cell changes during pregnancy in multiple sclerosis. The data were produced by immunoSEQ multiplex PCR, yet TCRdb's version contains in-frame clones alone and is incomplete. The data contain about 75,000 clones, 94% of them singletons. This specimen was CD4+ T cells from peripheral blood mononuclear cells, taken after pregnancy. The receptors were sampled from a female donor with multiple sclerosis, enrolled in a pregnancy study.

The chain carries TRBV5-1 and TRBJ2-3; D may be TRBD2 (6 bases). The CDR3 spans 15 residues. Germline assignment: CDR1 SGHRS and CDR2 YFSETQ. V dropped 1 base and J dropped 1 base, with 10 bases sitting between them. The CDR3 region has the DNA TGCGCCAGCAGCTTGTTGAGACTAGGCACAGATACGCAGTATTTT. Translated: CASSLLRLGTDTQYF. Using reference TRBV5-1 and TRBJ2-3 for the parts outside the CDR3, the full variable domain is KAGVTQTPRYLIKTRGQQVTLSCSPISGHRSVSWYQQTPGQGLQFLFEYFSETQRNKGNFPGRFSGRQFSNSRSEMNVSTLELGDSALYLCASSLLRLGTDTQYFGPGTRLTVL.

There are a few counts of this clone. This rearrangement joins TRBV19 to TRBJ1-1, with a possible D match to TRBD1 (6 bases). Trimming left V 6 bases short and J 4 bases short, with 9 bases between. The CDR3 length is 12 residues. In germline, CDR1 is LNHDA, CDR2 SQIVND (reference sequence). The DNA for the CDR3 is TGTGCCAGTAGCTCAGGGGTCACTGAAGCTTTCTTT. Protein: CASSSGVTEAFF.

The chain employs TRBV11-3 and TRBJ2-7, with D perhaps TRBD2 (5 bases). With 5 bases removed from V and 5 bases from J, the gap between germline ends came to 10 bases. CDR3 length equals 12 residues. CDR1 SGHNT and CDR2 YENEEA come from the germline V gene. The CDR3 bases are TGTGCCAGCAGCCTCACTAGAGACGAGCAGTACTTC. Its translation: CASSLTRDEQYF.

The chain uses TRBV6-5 and TRBJ2-1; no clear D. Trimming removed 4 bases from V and 7 bases from J, with 14 bases in between. Germline assignment: CDR1 MNHEY and CDR2 SVGAGI. This CDR3 has 14 amino acids. The CDR3 is CASSSQASPNEQFF. The CDR3 DNA sequence: TGTGCCAGCAGTTCCCAGGCCTCACCGAATGAGCAGTTCTTC.

The CDR3, as DNA: TGTGCCAGCAAATTAGGCGGGAGGGCCTACTACGAGCAGTACTTC. Translated: CASKLGGRAYYEQYF. J is TRBJ2-7 and V is TRBV28; TRBD2 aligns across 9 bases. V lost 7 bases to trimming and J lost 3 bases; unmatched junction nucleotides: 10. In germline, CDR1 is MDHEN, CDR2 SYDVKM. CDR3 length: 15 amino acids.

This chain joins TRBV6-5 and TRBJ2-3; 7 bases agree with TRBD2. Germline values: CDR1 MNHEY, CDR2 SVGAGI. Trimming cost V 6 bases and J 3 bases; bases outside gene matches: 6. The CDR3 consists of 14 residues. The DNA for the CDR3 is TGTGCCAGCAGACGGGAGGCACGAACAGATACGCAGTATTTT. Translation gives CASRREARTDTQYF.

The gene calls are TRBV6-6 and TRBJ2-5, with 8 bases matching TRBD2. CDR1 and CDR2 (germline): MNHNY, SVGAGI (reference sequence). CDR3 length: 14 residues. Unmatched junction bases numbered 7, after V lost 5 bases and J lost 5 bases. The CDR3 nucleotides are TGTGCCAGCAGTCCGTTGGGACTAGATGAGACCCAGTACTTC. This encodes CASSPLGLDETQYF.

The V call is TRBV6-6, the J call TRBJ2-3; D is ambiguous. Germline V CDR1 and CDR2: MNHNY, SVGAGI (reference sequence). The CDR3 is 13 residues long. The V end was cut by 4 bases, the J end by 0 bases, with 5 bases between. The CDR3 is CASSWRSTDTQYF. In nucleotides, the CDR3 is TGTGCCAGCAGTTGGCGGAGCACAGATACGCAGTATTTT.

The chain links TRBV5-1 to TRBJ1-2; D unclear. V was shortened by 0 bases and J by 5 bases, with 8 bases between the two germline ends. Germline V gives CDR1 SGHRS, CDR2 YFSETQ. This CDR3 comprises 13 residues. The CDR3 protein is CASSLDRFYGYTF. CDR3 DNA: TGCGCCAGCAGCTTGGATAGATTTTATGGCTACACCTTC.

The chain recombines TRBV9 with TRBJ2-7; D gene ambiguous. CDR1 and CDR2 from the germline V gene are SGDLS and YYNGEE. V was trimmed by 0 bases and J by 3 bases, leaving 13 bases between them. This CDR3 spans 15 amino acids. CDR3 sequence reads: CASSVESGYLYEQYF. The DNA of the CDR3 is TGTGCCAGCAGCGTAGAATCCGGGTACCTCTACGAGCAGTACTTC.

The V call is TRBV28, the J call TRBJ2-7, with 10 bases that match TRBD2. The CDR3 consists of 15 residues. Trimming at V came to 4 bases and at J to 4 bases, leaving 7 bases not matched to a gene. CDR1 MDHEN and CDR2 SYDVKM come from the germline V gene. The CDR3: CASSSLAGVAYEQYF. DNA for the CDR3: TGTGCCAGCAGTTCTCTAGCGGGAGTGGCGTACGAGCAGTACTTC.

The V gene is TRBV6-5, the J gene TRBJ2-5; the match to TRBD2 covers 11 bases. The CDR3 extends over 15 amino acids. V shed 5 bases and J 2 bases; nucleotides not matched to a gene: 4. Germline lookup yields CDR1 MNHEY and CDR2 SVGAGI. The chain's CDR3 is CASSRLAGGQETQYF. The CDR3 coding sequence is TGTGCCAGCAGTCGTTTAGCGGGAGGGCAAGAGACCCAGTACTTC.

V usage is TRBV4-2 and J usage is TRBJ2-2; 16 nucleotides match TRBD2. The CDR3 extends over 19 amino acids. The germline gives CDR1 LGHNA, CDR2 YNFKEQ. Trimming removed 0 bases from V and 5 bases from J; junction bases left unmatched: 6. CDR3 coding DNA: TGTGCCAGCAGCCAAGACAGGGGACTAGCGGGAGGGCATACCGGGGAGCTGTTTTTT. This codes for CASSQDRGLAGGHTGELFF.

This clone has just one count. The rearrangement links TRBV4-2 to TRBJ1-2, with D uncertain. CDR3 length: 15 residues. V was clipped by 1 base and J by 0 bases, with 9 bases between them. The germline CDR1 and CDR2 sequences are LGHNA and YNFKEQ. CDR3 region: CASSQAGAANYGYTF. The CDR3 DNA reads TGTGCCAGCAGCCAAGCTGGTGCAGCTAACTATGGCTACACCTTC.

For the CDR3, the DNA is TGTGCCAGCAATCCGGGACAGGTTGGGAAAGAGACCCAGTACTTC. Amino acid sequence: CASNPGQVGKETQYF. The chain couples TRBV5-6 to TRBJ2-5, with 8 bases lining up with TRBD1. J lost 3 bases, V lost 6 bases, and 10 bases had no gene match. In germline, CDR1 is SGHDT, CDR2 YYEEEE. The CDR3 consists of 15 residues.

This sequence joins TRBV9 and TRBJ2-2, with 7 positions matching TRBD2. The CDR3 covers 13 residues. Germline V CDR1 and CDR2: SGDLS, YYNGEE. V gave up 4 bases and J gave up 7 bases; unmatched junction bases: 4. The CDR3 sequence is CASSLGGSGELFF. The CDR3 DNA reads as TGTGCCAGCAGCCTGGGGGGGAGCGGGGAGCTGTTTTTT.

The chain employs TRBV9 and TRBJ2-7; TRBD2 is a possible D gene (6 bases). CDR3 size: 14 residues. The V gene lost 4 bases and the J gene lost 1 base, with 12 bases spanning the gap. Looked up from germline, CDR1 is SGDLS and CDR2 is YYNGEE. DNA for the CDR3: TGTGCCAGCAGCCCTAGCGACTATTCCTACGAGCAGTACTTC. It codes for CASSPSDYSYEQYF.